This TCR beta chain was identified during a study of blood T cell repertoires in COVID-19. Turning to the study itself: Sites in the United States, Italy and Spain provided acute and convalescent COVID-19 samples.

Generated by immunoSEQ multiplex PCR, the TCRdb table keeps only in-frame clones and is missing some. The sample has about 160,000 clones, around 80% seen once. This receptor was obtained from a human donor with acute or convalescent COVID-19. The donor label of this sample is uncertain. The sequencing input was peripheral blood.

The CDR3 DNA is TGCGCCAGCAGCCCCGGGACTCTCAATGAGCAGTTCTTC. Protein: CASSPGTLNEQFF. This rearrangement joins TRBV4-1 to TRBJ2-1, with D possibly being TRBD2 (6 bases). The V end lost 4 bases, the J end lost 6 bases, and 10 bases lay between the germline ends. The CDR3 spans 13 residues. In germline, CDR1 is MGHRA, CDR2 YSYEKL.